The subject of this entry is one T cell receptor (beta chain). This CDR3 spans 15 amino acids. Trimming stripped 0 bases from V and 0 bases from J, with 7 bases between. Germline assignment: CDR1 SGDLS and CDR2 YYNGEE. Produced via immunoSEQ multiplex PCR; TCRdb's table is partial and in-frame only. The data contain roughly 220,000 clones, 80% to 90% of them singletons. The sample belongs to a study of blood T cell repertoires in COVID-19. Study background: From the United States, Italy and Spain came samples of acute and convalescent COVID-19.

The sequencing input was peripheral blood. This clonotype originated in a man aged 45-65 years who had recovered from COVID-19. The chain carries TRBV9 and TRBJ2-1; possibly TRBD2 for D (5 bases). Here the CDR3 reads CASSVGESSYNEQFF. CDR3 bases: TGTGCCAGCAGCGTAGGGGAGAGCTCCTACAATGAGCAGTTCTTC.